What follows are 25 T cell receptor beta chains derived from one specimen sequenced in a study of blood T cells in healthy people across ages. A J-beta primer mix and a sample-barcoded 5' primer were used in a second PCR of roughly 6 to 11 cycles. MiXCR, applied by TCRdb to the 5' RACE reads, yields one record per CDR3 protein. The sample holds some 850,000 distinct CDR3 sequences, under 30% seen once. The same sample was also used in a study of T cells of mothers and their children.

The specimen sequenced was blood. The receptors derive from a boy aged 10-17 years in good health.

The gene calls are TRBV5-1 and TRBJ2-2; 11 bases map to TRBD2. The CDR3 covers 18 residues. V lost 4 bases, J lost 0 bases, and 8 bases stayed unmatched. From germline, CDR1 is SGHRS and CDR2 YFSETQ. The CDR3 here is CASSLAPSGGTNTGELFF. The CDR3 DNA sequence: TGCGCCAGCAGCCTGGCCCCTAGCGGGGGGACGAACACCGGGGAGCTGTTTTTT.

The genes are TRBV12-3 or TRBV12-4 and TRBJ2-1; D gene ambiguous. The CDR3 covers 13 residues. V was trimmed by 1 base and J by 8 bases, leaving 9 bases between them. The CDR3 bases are TGTGCCAGCAGTTTAGAACCCGACGATGAGCAGTTCTTC. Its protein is CASSLEPDDEQFF.

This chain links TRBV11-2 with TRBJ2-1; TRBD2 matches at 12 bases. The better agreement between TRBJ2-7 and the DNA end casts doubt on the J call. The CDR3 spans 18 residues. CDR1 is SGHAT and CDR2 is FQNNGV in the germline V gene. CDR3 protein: CASSPRPGLAGVTYEQYF. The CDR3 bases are TGTGCCAGCAGCCCAAGACCGGGACTAGCGGGCGTTACCTACGAGCAGTACTTC.

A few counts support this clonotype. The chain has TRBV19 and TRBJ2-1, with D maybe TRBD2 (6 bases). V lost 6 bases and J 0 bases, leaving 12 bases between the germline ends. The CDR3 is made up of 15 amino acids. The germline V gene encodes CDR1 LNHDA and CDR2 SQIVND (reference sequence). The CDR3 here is CASSPSASSYNEQFF. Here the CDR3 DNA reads TGTGCCAGTAGCCCTAGCGCTAGCTCCTACAATGAGCAGTTCTTC.

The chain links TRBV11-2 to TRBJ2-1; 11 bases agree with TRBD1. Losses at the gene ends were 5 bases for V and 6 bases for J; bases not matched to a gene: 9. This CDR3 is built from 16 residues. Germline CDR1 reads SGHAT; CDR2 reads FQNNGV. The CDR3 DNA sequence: TGTGCCAGCAGCAAACGGACAGGGGGCGGATTCAATGAGCAGTTCTTC. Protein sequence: CASSKRTGGGFNEQFF.

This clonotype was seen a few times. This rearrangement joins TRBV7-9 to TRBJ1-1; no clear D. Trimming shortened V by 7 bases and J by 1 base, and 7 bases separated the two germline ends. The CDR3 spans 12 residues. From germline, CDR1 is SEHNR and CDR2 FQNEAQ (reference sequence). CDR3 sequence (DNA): TGTGCCAGCAACGGCGGGAACACTGAAGCTTTCTTT. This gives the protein CASNGGNTEAFF.

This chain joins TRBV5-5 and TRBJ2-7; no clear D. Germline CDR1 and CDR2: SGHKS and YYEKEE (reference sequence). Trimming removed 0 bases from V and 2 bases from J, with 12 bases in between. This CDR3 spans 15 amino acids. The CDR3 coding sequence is TGTGCCAGCAGCTTGGGCGCTACTCTTACCTACGAGCAGTACTTC. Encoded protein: CASSLGATLTYEQYF.

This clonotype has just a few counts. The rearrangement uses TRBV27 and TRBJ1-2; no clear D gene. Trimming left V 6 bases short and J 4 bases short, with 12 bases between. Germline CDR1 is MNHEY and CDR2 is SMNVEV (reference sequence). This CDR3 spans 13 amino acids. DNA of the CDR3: TGTGCCAGCAGCCATCCAGGCTTCTATGGCTACACCTTC. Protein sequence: CASSHPGFYGYTF.

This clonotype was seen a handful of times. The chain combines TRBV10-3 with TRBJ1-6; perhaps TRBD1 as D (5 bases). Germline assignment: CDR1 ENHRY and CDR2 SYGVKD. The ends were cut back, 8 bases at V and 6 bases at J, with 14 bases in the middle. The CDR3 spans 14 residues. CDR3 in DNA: TGTGCCATCGCCCAGGGCGAACTTAATTCACCCCTCCACTTT. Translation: CAIAQGELNSPLHF.

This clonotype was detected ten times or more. The CDR3 bases are TGTGCCAGCAGTTTGGGGCTCATGAACACTGAAGCTTTCTTT. This sequence encodes CASSLGLMNTEAFF. V and J are TRBV12-3 or TRBV12-4 and TRBJ1-1; weak D call: TRBD1 (5 bases). CDR3 length: 14 amino acids. Trimming removed 3 bases at V and 0 bases at J, with 8 bases between.

The CDR3 DNA is TGTGCCAGCATTGAGGAGTACCAAGAGACCCAGTACTTC. It translates to CASIEEYQETQYF. This chain links TRBV6-6 with TRBJ2-5; D uncertain. This CDR3 spans 13 amino acids. The ends were cut back, 7 bases at V and 0 bases at J, with 9 bases in the middle. Germline CDR1 MNHNY, CDR2 SVGAGI (reference sequence).

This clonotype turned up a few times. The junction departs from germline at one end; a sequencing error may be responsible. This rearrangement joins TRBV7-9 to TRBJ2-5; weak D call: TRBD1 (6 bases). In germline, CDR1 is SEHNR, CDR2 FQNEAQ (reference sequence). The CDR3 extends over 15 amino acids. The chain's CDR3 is CASSLEQGQGTAQYF. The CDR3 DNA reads TGTGCCAGCAGCTTAGAACAGGGCCAGGGCACGGCCCAATACTTC.

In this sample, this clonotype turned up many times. This chain's CDR3 is CASSPGQVAGPQHF. The CDR3 DNA reads as TGTGCCAGCAGCCCGGGACAGGTCGCTGGACCCCAGCATTTT. This chain joins TRBV12-3 or TRBV12-4 and TRBJ1-5; TRBD1 matches at 8 bases. The CDR3 runs 14 residues. V was clipped by 6 bases and J by 10 bases; unmatched bases: 11.

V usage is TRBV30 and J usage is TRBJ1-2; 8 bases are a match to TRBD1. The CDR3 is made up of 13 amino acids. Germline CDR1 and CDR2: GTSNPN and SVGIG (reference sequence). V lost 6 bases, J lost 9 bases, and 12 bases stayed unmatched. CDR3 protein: CACLHRDRRRYTF. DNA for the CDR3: TGTGCCTGCCTCCACAGGGACAGGCGCCGCTACACCTTC.

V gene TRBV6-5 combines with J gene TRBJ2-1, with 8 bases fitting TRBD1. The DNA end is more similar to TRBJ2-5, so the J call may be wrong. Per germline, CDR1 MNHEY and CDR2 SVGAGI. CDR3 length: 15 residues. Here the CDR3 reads CASSLLPGGRETQYF. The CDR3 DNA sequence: TGTGCCAGCAGTCTTCTACCAGGGGGCCGGGAGACCCAGTACTTC.

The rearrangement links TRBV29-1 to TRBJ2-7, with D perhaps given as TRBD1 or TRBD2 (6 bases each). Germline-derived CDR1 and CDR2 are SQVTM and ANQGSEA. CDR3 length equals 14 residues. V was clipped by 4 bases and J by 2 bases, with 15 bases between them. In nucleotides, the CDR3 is TGCAGCGTTGCGGGGGCCGAACCCACCTACGAGCAGTACTTC. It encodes CSVAGAEPTYEQYF.

The DNA of the CDR3 is TGTGCCAGCAGAGATACAGGATACACTGAAGCTTTCTTT. Protein product: CASRDTGYTEAFF. The rearrangement uses TRBV2 and TRBJ1-1, with a weak D call TRBD1 (5 bases). V lost 6 bases to trimming and J lost 3 bases, with 11 bases between them. Germline V lookup: CDR1 SNHLY, CDR2 FYNNEI. The CDR3 length is 13 residues.

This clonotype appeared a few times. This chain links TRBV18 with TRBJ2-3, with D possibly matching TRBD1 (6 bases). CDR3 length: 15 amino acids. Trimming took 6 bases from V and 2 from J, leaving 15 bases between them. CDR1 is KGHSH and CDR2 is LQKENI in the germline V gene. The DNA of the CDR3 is TGTGCCAGCTCCGAACAGGGTGGCCTCACAGATACGCAGTATTTT. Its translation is CASSEQGGLTDTQYF.

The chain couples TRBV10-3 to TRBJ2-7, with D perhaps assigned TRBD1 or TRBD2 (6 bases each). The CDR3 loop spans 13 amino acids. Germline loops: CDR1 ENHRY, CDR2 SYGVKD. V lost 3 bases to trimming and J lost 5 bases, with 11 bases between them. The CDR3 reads CAISEGGLDEQYF. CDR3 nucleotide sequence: TGTGCCATCAGTGAAGGGGGGCTCGACGAGCAGTACTTC.

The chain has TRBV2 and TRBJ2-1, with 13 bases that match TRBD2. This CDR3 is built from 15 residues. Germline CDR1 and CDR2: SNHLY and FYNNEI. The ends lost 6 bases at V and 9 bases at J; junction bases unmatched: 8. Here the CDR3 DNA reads TGTGCCAGCAGACTCGGACTAGCGGGGGTTGGTGAGCAGTTCTTC. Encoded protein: CASRLGLAGVGEQFF.

This CDR3 is CASSLVGTDLQAFF. The CDR3 DNA sequence: TGTGCCAGCAGCTTAGTTGGGACAGACCTCCAAGCTTTCTTT. The chain combines TRBV7-9 with TRBJ1-1, with 7 bases identical to TRBD1. The V gene's germline CDR1 is SEHNR and CDR2 FQNEAQ (reference sequence). This CDR3 comprises 14 residues. Trimming removed 1 base from V and 9 bases from J; junction bases left unmatched: 8.

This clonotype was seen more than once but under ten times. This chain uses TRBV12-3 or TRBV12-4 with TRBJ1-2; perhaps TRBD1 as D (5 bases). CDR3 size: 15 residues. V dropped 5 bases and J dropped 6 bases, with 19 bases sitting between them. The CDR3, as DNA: TGTGCCAGCAGTGGCCCCCAGGGCCCGCTGGATGGCTACACCTTC. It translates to CASSGPQGPLDGYTF.

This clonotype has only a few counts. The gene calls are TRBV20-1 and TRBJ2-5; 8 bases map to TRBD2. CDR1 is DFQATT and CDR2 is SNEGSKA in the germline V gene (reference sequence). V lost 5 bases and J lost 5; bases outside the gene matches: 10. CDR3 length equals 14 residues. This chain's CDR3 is CSAGRGGSLETQYF. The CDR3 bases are TGCAGTGCTGGCCGGGGGGGCTCCCTGGAGACCCAGTACTTC.

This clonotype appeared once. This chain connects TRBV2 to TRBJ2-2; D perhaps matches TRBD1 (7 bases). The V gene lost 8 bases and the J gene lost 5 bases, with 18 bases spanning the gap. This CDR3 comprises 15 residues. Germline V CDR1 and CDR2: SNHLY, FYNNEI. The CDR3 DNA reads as TGTGCCAGCGGAAACCTGGCAGGGGGGACCGGGGAGCTGTTTTTT. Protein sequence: CASGNLAGGTGELFF.

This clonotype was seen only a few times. The CDR3 bases are TGTGCCAGCAGTTCGACGACAACCTATGGCAATGAGCAGTTCTTC. As protein: CASSSTTTYGNEQFF. The chain links TRBV6-5 to TRBJ2-1; no clear D. Trimming removed 4 bases at V and 6 bases at J, with 16 bases between. This CDR3 is 15 amino acids long. Per germline, CDR1 MNHEY and CDR2 SVGAGI.